The clone carrying this T cell receptor (beta chain) was seen only a few times. Its specificity is unknown. Germline V gene data show CDR1 as SEHNR and CDR2 as FQNEAQ (reference sequence). The V gene end was trimmed by 4 bases and the J gene end by 5 bases; junction bases not matched to a gene: 7. The CDR3 covers 14 residues. This sample is part of a study of T-cell memory formation after mild COVID-19. Whole-study findings and limits: Contracting CD4+ clones sat mainly in CM and EM; CD8+ in EMRA. Pre-infection memory held some responding clones, suggesting pre-existing cross-reactive T cells responded.

TCRdb independently ran MiXCR on the 5' RACE reads; one entry per CDR3 protein. The table includes roughly 450,000 distinct CDR3 sequences, around a sixth detected once. The V gene is TRBV7-9, the J gene TRBJ2-7, with 8 bases matching TRBD2. Sequenced: PBMCs or a T cell subset sorted from them (not recorded which). The clonotype comes from an adult woman who had mild COVID-19 (a few samples of this study predate the infection). Cell type and time point are not known. The CDR3 loop reads CASSSGLVGDEQYF. For the CDR3, the DNA is TGTGCCAGCAGCTCGGGACTAGTGGGGGACGAGCAGTACTTC.